This T cell receptor (beta chain) came from a study of blood T cell repertoires in COVID-19 (TCRdb year 2020). Background on the whole study: Samples covering the acute and convalescent phases of COVID-19 were provided by collaborators in the United States, Italy and Spain. The material from the prospective study consisted of cDNA or gDNA derived from T cells, B-cell-depleted T cells, or PBMCs. Deeply sampled blood TCRbeta repertoires from subjects exposed to, actively infected with, or recovered from COVID-19 were included in the dataset. The repertoires were made available in a free public database intended to serve as a resource for research on the immune response to SARS-CoV-2. Samples were obtained from the ongoing ImmuneRACE study (first 160 participants) and from 1,254 subjects provided by 6 global collaborators. The sample metadata nearly always contained a de-identified subject ID, COVID-19 status, age in years and sex. Where available, HLA class I and class II types were obtained from metadata supplied by the sample provider rather than from assay-based typing. General study outcomes and caveats: Clinical and demographic metadata were provided uncurated, with the amount varying by source and participant.

Turning to this clone: The target of this receptor is not known. No per-base quality is available; no much larger clone lies one base away.

TCRbeta CDR3 regions were amplified from genomic DNA by means of the immunoSEQ Assay, a bias-controlled multiplex PCR. On the study's bioinformatics: Nucleated cell counts per sample were estimated from amplification of reference gene primers within the assay. To quantify the absolute abundance of each unique TCRbeta CDR3 rearrangement, sequence reads were collapsed and filtered. For each sample, productive Simpson clonality was calculated by taking the square root of Simpson's diversity index across productive rearrangements. Here the immuneACCESS table is served through TCRdb, limited to in-frame sequences with V and J called. Missing clones are a known gap in these copies; in checked studies unresolved V genes cover under half, and the rest lacks a known reason. For V, J and clone size, that table is used; D and trimming come from the DNA. The sample table records some 220,000 clones; 70% to 90% of these occur just once. Jointly, the top ten make up about 13% of the sample.

CDR1 ENHRY and CDR2 SYGVKD are derived from the germline V gene. Trimming removed 7 bases from V and 0 bases from J, leaving 10 bases between the germline ends. The CDR3 goes from the cysteine to the phenylalanine over 14 residues. Only the CDR3 DNA stays, 42 bases, in frame from base 1. The collaborating institutions used their own protocols to collect whole blood in K2EDTA tubes. For TCRbeta analysis, collaborators shipped samples in one of three forms: frozen whole blood, isolated PBMCs, or DNA extracted from either of those sample types. The sequence came from a human donor in a cohort sampled during active COVID-19. In this chain, TRBV10-3 is recombined with TRBJ1-3; the D gene is possibly TRBD1, with 6 bases matching. Sequenced material: peripheral blood. The nucleotide sequence is TGTGCCATCAAAACAGGGTACTCTGGAAACACCATATATTTT. This translates into CAIKTGYSGNTIYF.